This TCR beta chain stems from a study of low-dose radiotherapy and immunotherapy resistance in tumors. About the study: Cohort 1 was given 0.5 Gy per fraction every 2 weeks, for 6.5 Gy total. Members of Cohort 2 were treated with 1 Gy per fraction every two weeks; their total was 13 Gy over 26 weeks. Patients were treated with intravenous nivolumab at 240 mg every two weeks and were also dosed with ipilimumab at 1 mg/kg every six weeks.

The TCRs were subjected to amplification over about 20 PCR cycles employing a constant-region primer in conjunction with a V-primer adapter. TCRdb re-analysed the reads in MiXCR, keeping a single row per CDR3 protein. The sample consists of some 45,000 distinct CDR3 sequences, roughly 12% of them appearing once. This clonotype was recorded many times. The time point denotes: before trial treatment. V lost 0 bases to trimming and J lost 4 bases, with 15 bases between them. There are 16 residues in the CDR3. Germline V lookup: CDR1 LGHDT, CDR2 YNNKEL (reference sequence). The sample in question was PBMCs, obtained before treatment. The clonotype comes from a female donor with ovarian cancer. The rearrangement uses TRBV3-1 and TRBJ1-2; the D gene is possibly TRBD1 (5 bases). CDR3 amino acids: CASSQEGELQAYGYTF. In DNA form, the CDR3 reads TGTGCCAGCAGCCAAGAAGGAGAATTACAGGCCTATGGCTACACCTTC. The full variable domain, in which reference TRBV3-1 and TRBJ1-2 provide the parts outside the CDR3, is DTAVSQTPKYLVTQMGNDKSIKCEQNLGHDTMYWYKQDSKKFLKIMFSYNNKELIINETVPNRFSPKSPDKAHLNLHINSLELGDSAVYFCASSQEGELQAYGYTFGSGTRLTVV.